This is a list of T cell receptor beta chains from one sample in a study of a mutant IDH1 vaccine in newly diagnosed glioma. The antigens these receptors bind are not known. The protocol was immunoSEQ multiplex PCR, while the TCRdb copy is restricted to in-frame clones and leaves out a portion. The profile shows 40,000 to 45,000 clones, about 80% of them singletons. Specimen: PBMCs, collected from a glioma patient whose treatment included an IDH1 peptide vaccine. The receptors originated from a man younger than 35 with glioma. Some clones in this sample may be carry-over from other donors' samples. The CDR3 runs from the conserved cysteine through the conserved F or W. A D gene is named only where the DNA matches it firmly. Some rows mark clone size as missing; the rest say once, few, many or name a class of expanded clone.

d_call j_call clone_size v_call cdr3_nt cdr3_aa
NA TRBJ2-2 NA TRBV18 TGTGCCAGCTCACCGACAATCTATTCCGGGGAGCTGTTTTTT CASSPTIYSGELFF
TRBD1 TRBJ2-7 NA TRBV5-4 TGTGCCAGCAGCTTGAACAGGGGCTACGAGCAGTACTTC CASSLNRGYEQYF
NA TRBJ1-5 NA TRBV19 TGTGCCAGTAGTATCAAGGACTCAAATCAGCCCCAGCATTTT CASSIKDSNQPQHF
NA TRBJ2-1 NA TRBV5-1 TGCGCCAGCAGCCCTACAACAGGTAGCTCCTACAATGAGCAGTTCTTC CASSPTTGSSYNEQFF
NA TRBJ1-4 NA TRBV2 TGTGCCAGCACCCGCCGGGGGTTAGGGACTGAAAAACTGTTTTTT CASTRRGLGTEKLFF
NA TRBJ1-1 NA TRBV7-2 TGTGCCAGCAGCTTAGCTACCTCTATGAACACTGAAGCTTTCTTT CASSLATSMNTEAFF
NA TRBJ1-1 NA TRBV29-1 TGCAGCGTGGCCCTTCATTGGACTCCTGAAGCTTTCTTT CSVALHWTPEAFF
TRBD2 TRBJ2-1 NA TRBV6-4 TGTGCCAGCAGGGCTGGACTAGCGGGGGGGAATGAGCAGTTCTTC CASRAGLAGGNEQFF
NA TRBJ1-2 NA TRBV9 TGTGCCAGCAGCGTAGCTCGGGGAGGGAGGGATGGCTACACCTTC CASSVARGGRDGYTF
TRBD1 TRBJ1-2 once TRBV6-5 TGTGCCAGCAGACGAGGGACAGGCAACTATGGCTACACCTTC CASRRGTGNYGYTF
NA TRBJ1-5 NA TRBV6-4 TGTGCCAGCAGTGGGGTAGGAGGGGATGGAAATCAGCCCCAGCATTTT CASSGVGGDGNQPQHF
NA TRBJ2-3 NA TRBV5-6 TGTGCCAGCAGGGATAAGGAGTCCCTTAGCACAGATACGCAGTATTTT CASRDKESLSTDTQYF
NA TRBJ1-3 NA TRBV9 TGTGCCAGCAGCCTAAAGACAGGTGACTCTGGAAACACCATATATTTT CASSLKTGDSGNTIYF
NA TRBJ2-5 NA TRBV25-1 TGTGCCAGCAGTGAGGTGGAAGAGACCCAGTACTTC CASSEVEETQYF
TRBD2 TRBJ2-7 NA TRBV11-1 TGTGCCAGCAGCCAAGGACTAGCGGGACACTCCTACGAGCAGTACTTC CASSQGLAGHSYEQYF
NA TRBJ1-4 NA TRBV2 TGTGCCAGCAGTGGGACACTTACAACTAATGAAAAACTGTTTTTT CASSGTLTTNEKLFF
TRBD2 TRBJ2-6 NA TRBV9 TGTGCCAGCAGCGTAGATAGCGGGAGGACCAGCTCTGGGGCCAACGTCCTGACTTTC CASSVDSGRTSSGANVLTF
NA TRBJ2-3 NA TRBV10-3 TGTGCCATCAGTGAGTCTGGGGCTCTTAGCACAGATACGCAGTATTTT CAISESGALSTDTQYF
NA TRBJ1-1 NA TRBV4-1 TGCGCCAGCAGCCAAGCTTTTTGGGGGAACACTGAAGCTTTCTTT CASSQAFWGNTEAFF
TRBD1 TRBJ2-5 once TRBV4-3 TGCGCCAGCAGCCAGCACCGGGACAGGGAAGAGACCCAGTACTTC CASSQHRDREETQYF